The 14 T cell receptor beta chains listed next were all sequenced from one sample in a study of blood T cell repertoires in COVID-19. The protocol was immunoSEQ multiplex PCR, while the TCRdb copy is restricted to in-frame clones and leaves out a portion. The sample lists about 49,000 clones, 81% occurring once. What was sequenced was peripheral blood. Source of these receptors: a woman older than 75 with COVID-19, enrolled during active disease.

The J gene is TRBJ1-1, the V gene TRBV27; TRBD1 might be the D (5 bases). The germline gives CDR1 MNHEY, CDR2 SMNVEV (reference sequence). V was trimmed by 10 bases and J by 1 base, leaving 13 bases between them. The CDR3 runs 13 residues. The CDR3 here is CATKPTENTEAFF. Here the CDR3 DNA reads TGTGCCACCAAGCCGACAGAGAACACTGAAGCTTTCTTT.

This chain joins TRBV5-4 and TRBJ2-1, with TRBD2 as a possible D gene (6 bases). V gave up 4 bases and J gave up 6 bases, with 20 bases separating them. The CDR3 is 16 residues long. CDR1 and CDR2 (germline): SGHNT, YYREEE (reference sequence). The chain's CDR3 is CASSPDRSGPPNEQFF. The CDR3 nucleotides read TGTGCCAGCAGCCCGGACCGTAGCGGTCCTCCCAATGAGCAGTTCTTC. Looking up the rest from reference TRBV5-4 and TRBJ2-1 gives the full variable domain: ETGVTQSPTHLIKTRGQQVTLRCSSQSGHNTVSWYQQALGQGPQFIFQYYREEENGRGNFPPRFSGLQFPNYSSELNVNALELDDSALYLCASSPDRSGPPNEQFFGPGTRLTVL.

A word on this clone: The junction does not match germline at one end; this may be a read error. The chain couples TRBV7-3 to TRBJ1-1, with D perhaps matching TRBD1 (5 bases). The V gene's germline CDR1 is SGHTA and CDR2 FQGTGA. The CDR3 is made up of 15 amino acids. The DNA of the CDR3 is TGTGTCAGCAGCTCCGACAGTTCCGTTAACACTGAAGCTTTCTTT. Amino acid sequence: CVSSSDSSVNTEAFF.

The genes are TRBV7-9 and TRBJ2-7, with 9 bases identical to TRBD1. The V and J ends lost 5 bases and 0 bases, in that order; junction bases with no gene match: 8. Germline values: CDR1 SEHNR, CDR2 FQNEAQ (reference sequence). The CDR3 covers 16 residues. Here the CDR3 reads CASSQTGGGLSYEQYF. The CDR3 coding sequence is TGTGCCAGCAGCCAGACAGGGGGTGGCCTCTCCTACGAGCAGTACTTC.

This clone has a handful of counts. The gene calls are TRBV5-1 and TRBJ1-2; tentative D call: TRBD1 (6 bases). The CDR3 length is 13 residues. Trimming stripped 0 bases from V and 3 bases from J, with 6 bases between. Germline values: CDR1 SGHRS, CDR2 YFSETQ. CDR3 sequence (DNA): TGCGCCAGCAGCTTGGCAGGGGACTATGGCTACACCTTC. It encodes CASSLAGDYGYTF.

This rearrangement joins TRBV5-1 to TRBJ1-2; TRBD1 might be the D (5 bases). Trimming stripped 9 bases from V and 5 bases from J, with 23 bases between. The CDR3 is 15 residues long. Germline CDR1 and CDR2: SGHRS and YFSETQ. The CDR3 reads CATHLTGNLGYGYTF. CDR3 DNA sequence: TGCGCCACCCACCTCACAGGAAATCTGGGATATGGCTACACCTTC.

The rearrangement links TRBV6-6 to TRBJ1-2; D unresolved. CDR3 size: 12 residues. CDR1 is MNHNY and CDR2 is SVGAGI in the germline V gene (reference sequence). Trimming removed 6 bases at V and 5 bases at J, with 10 bases between. CDR3 region: CASRTEKYGYTF. For the CDR3, the DNA is TGTGCCAGCAGAACAGAAAAATATGGCTACACCTTC.

This rearrangement joins TRBV15 to TRBJ1-5, with D maybe TRBD1 (6 bases). The CDR3 covers 15 residues. Germline-derived CDR1 and CDR2 are LNHNV and YYDKDF (reference sequence). V dropped 1 base and J dropped 0 bases, with 7 bases sitting between them. CDR3 bases: TGTGCCACCAGCAGAGGCAGGGGTAGCAATCAGCCCCAGCATTTT. Translated, it gives CATSRGRGSNQPQHF.

The rearrangement links TRBV19 to TRBJ2-1; possibly TRBD2 for D (6 bases). This CDR3 has 14 residues. Germline-derived CDR1 and CDR2 are LNHDA and SQIVND (reference sequence). Trimming removed 4 bases at V and 6 bases at J, with 13 bases between. DNA of the CDR3: TGTGCCAGTAGTAGTAGGGGACTTTTCAATGAGCAGTTCTTC. Encoded protein: CASSSRGLFNEQFF.

CDR3 loop: CSVERTGVWGYTF. The CDR3 nucleotides read TGCAGCGTTGAGAGGACAGGGGTGTGGGGCTACACCTTC. The J gene is TRBJ1-2, the V gene TRBV29-1, with 9 bases aligning to TRBD1. Germline CDR1 is SQVTM and CDR2 is ANQGSEA. V lost 3 bases, J lost 8 bases, and 7 bases stayed unmatched. The CDR3 extends over 13 amino acids.

The genes are TRBV27 and TRBJ2-4; 13 bases align to TRBD2. The CDR3 is 17 amino acids. Germline CDR1 and CDR2: MNHEY and SMNVEV (reference sequence). The ends lost 3 bases at V and 2 bases at J; junction bases unmatched: 4. CDR3 protein: CASSLGLAGQTKNIQYF. CDR3 bases: TGTGCCAGCAGTTTGGGACTAGCGGGACAGACCAAAAACATTCAGTACTTC.

In this sample, this clone turned up a few times. This chain links TRBV5-1 with TRBJ2-7; maybe TRBD2 (6 bases). Germline CDR1 SGHRS, CDR2 YFSETQ. Deletions cut 0 bases from V and 5 bases from J, with 12 bases between. The CDR3 runs to 14 residues. CDR3 sequence (DNA): TGCGCCAGCAGCTTGGGACTAGTTACCCACGAGCAGTACTTC. This codes for CASSLGLVTHEQYF.

The chain has TRBV23-1 and TRBJ1-1; TRBD1 is a possible D gene (6 bases). TRBV23-1 is an ORF, with its function uncertain. V shed 2 bases and J shed 3 bases, with 19 bases lying between them. CDR3 length: 17 residues. The CDR3, as DNA: TGCGCCAGCAGTCAACGTCATCAGGGGCCCAGGGACACTGAAGCTTTCTTT. This gives the protein CASSQRHQGPRDTEAFF.

This chain uses TRBV30 with TRBJ2-3; the match to TRBD2 covers 11 bases. The germline gives CDR1 GTSNPN, CDR2 SVGIG (reference sequence). Trimming took 2 bases from V and 4 from J; bases not matched to a gene: 11. CDR3 length: 17 amino acids. The CDR3 protein is CAWSPLSLAGGADTQYF. The CDR3 DNA follows: TGTGCCTGGAGTCCTCTAAGTCTAGCGGGAGGCGCAGATACGCAGTATTTT.